These T cell receptor beta chains were read from a single sample in a study of shared clonotypes between healthy human individuals. This table comes from immunoSEQ multiplex PCR, and its TCRdb copy is limited to in-frame clones, with some not included. The sample carries 2 million to 2.5 million clones, 85% to 95% recorded once. The sequencing input was naive CD4+ T cells from PBMCs. The receptors originated from a man younger than 35 in good health. Some clones in this sample may be carry-over from other donors' samples. Each CDR3 is given with its conserved first and last residue. Each record gives: J gene, clone size, V gene, D gene, CDR3 DNA, CDR3 protein. D genes are given only for firm matches. Rows may omit the clone size; those that give it use once, few, many or a size class.

J gene: TRBJ2-7; clone size: once; V gene: TRBV5-4; D gene: .; CDR3 DNA: TGTGCCAGCAGCTTGGCCAACCAGAACTACGAGCAGTACTTC; CDR3 protein: CASSLANQNYEQYF
J gene: TRBJ2-7; clone size: .; V gene: TRBV11-1; D gene: TRBD1; CDR3 DNA: TGTGCCAGCAGCCAACAGGGGGCCGACGAGCAGTACTTC; CDR3 protein: CASSQQGADEQYF
J gene: TRBJ2-3; clone size: .; V gene: TRBV28; D gene: TRBD1; CDR3 DNA: TGTGCCAGCATTCCGGGACAGGGGTTTGAAGATACGCAGTATTTT; CDR3 protein: CASIPGQGFEDTQYF
J gene: TRBJ2-1; clone size: .; V gene: TRBV5-1; D gene: .; CDR3 DNA: TGCGCCAGCGGGAGGCGAGGGAGCTCCTACAATGAGCAGTTCTTC; CDR3 protein: CASGRRGSSYNEQFF
J gene: TRBJ2-5; clone size: .; V gene: TRBV7-2; D gene: .; CDR3 DNA: TGTGCCGGCAGCCCAAGGACAGCCCAAGAGACCCAGTACTTC; CDR3 protein: CAGSPRTAQETQYF
J gene: TRBJ1-3; clone size: once; V gene: TRBV30; D gene: .; CDR3 DNA: TGTGCCTGGAGTGTCCGGGTACCCGGAAACACCATATATTTT; CDR3 protein: CAWSVRVPGNTIYF
J gene: TRBJ1-4; clone size: .; V gene: TRBV19; D gene: TRBD1; CDR3 DNA: TGTGCCAGTAGTATCCAGGGGACAGGGGGAGGAGAAAAACTGTTTTTT; CDR3 protein: CASSIQGTGGGEKLFF
J gene: TRBJ1-2; clone size: .; V gene: TRBV6-6; D gene: TRBD1; CDR3 DNA: TGTGCCAGCAGTTACCAACAGGGGTATGGCTACACCTTC; CDR3 protein: CASSYQQGYGYTF
J gene: TRBJ2-2; clone size: .; V gene: TRBV18; D gene: TRBD1; CDR3 DNA: TGTGCCAGCTCACCAGTGGGGACAGCCATCACCGGGGAGCTGTTTTTT; CDR3 protein: CASSPVGTAITGELFF
J gene: TRBJ1-1; clone size: few; V gene: TRBV2; D gene: TRBD1; CDR3 DNA: TGTGCCAGCAGTGTGACAGGGAGCATGAACACTGAAGCTTTCTTT; CDR3 protein: CASSVTGSMNTEAFF
J gene: TRBJ1-4; clone size: .; V gene: TRBV11-2; D gene: TRBD1; CDR3 DNA: TGTGCCAGCAGCGGATACCGGGACAGGGTGTTTTTT; CDR3 protein: CASSGYRDRVFF
J gene: TRBJ2-5; clone size: once; V gene: TRBV11-2; D gene: TRBD2; CDR3 DNA: TGTGCCAGCAGCTCGTGGGGACTAGCGGGAGAACTCCAAGAGACCCAGTACTTC; CDR3 protein: CASSSWGLAGELQETQYF
J gene: TRBJ2-5; clone size: .; V gene: TRBV7-2; D gene: .; CDR3 DNA: TGTGCCAGCAGCTTACGGGTCCAAGAGACCCAGTACTTC; CDR3 protein: CASSLRVQETQYF
J gene: TRBJ1-1; clone size: .; V gene: TRBV2; D gene: .; CDR3 DNA: TGTGCCAGCGGCCTCCCGAACACTGAAGCTTTCTTT; CDR3 protein: CASGLPNTEAFF
J gene: TRBJ1-1; clone size: .; V gene: TRBV6-1; D gene: TRBD1; CDR3 DNA: TGTGCCAGCAGGACAGGGGCAAGAGGGGCGGTTGAAGCTTTCTTT; CDR3 protein: CASRTGARGAVEAFF
J gene: TRBJ1-5; clone size: .; V gene: TRBV6-6; D gene: .; CDR3 DNA: TGTGCCAGCAGAACGCTTTTTGAGCCCCAGCATTTT; CDR3 protein: CASRTLFEPQHF
J gene: TRBJ2-1; clone size: .; V gene: TRBV11-3; D gene: TRBD2; CDR3 DNA: TGTGCCAGCAGCCCGAGGACTAGCGGTTACAATGAGCAGTTCTTC; CDR3 protein: CASSPRTSGYNEQFF
J gene: TRBJ2-3; clone size: .; V gene: TRBV5-1; D gene: TRBD2; CDR3 DNA: TGCGCCAGCAGCTTGCCCGCTGGACTAGCGGGAGGGGATACGCAGTATTTT; CDR3 protein: CASSLPAGLAGGDTQYF
J gene: TRBJ2-7; clone size: .; V gene: TRBV27; D gene: .; CDR3 DNA: TGTGCCAGCAGGAATCTCGGAAAGCAGGGTCTAGAGCAGTACTTC; CDR3 protein: CASRNLGKQGLEQYF
J gene: TRBJ2-7; clone size: .; V gene: TRBV6-1; D gene: TRBD2; CDR3 DNA: TGTGCCAGCACGCGGGGGGGCGGCGTCTACGAGCAGTACTTC; CDR3 protein: CASTRGGGVYEQYF
J gene: TRBJ2-1; clone size: .; V gene: TRBV10-1; D gene: .; CDR3 DNA: TGCGCCAGCAGTGAGTACCGGGCAGGGATGAATGAGCAGTTCTTC; CDR3 protein: CASSEYRAGMNEQFF
J gene: TRBJ1-5; clone size: few; V gene: TRBV27; D gene: TRBD1; CDR3 DNA: TGTGCCAGCAGTTTGAGACAGGGAATGCAGCCCCAGCATTTT; CDR3 protein: CASSLRQGMQPQHF